The rows below give T cell receptor beta chains drawn from one sample of a study of blood T cell repertoires in COVID-19. This table comes from immunoSEQ multiplex PCR, and its TCRdb copy is limited to in-frame clones, with some not included. The table has some 300,000 clones, roughly 88% seen once; the top ten hold roughly 6.9%. The source material was peripheral blood. The receptor set was obtained from a woman under 40 who had recovered from COVID-19. Both conserved end residues are part of each CDR3. Clone size is shown for a subset of rows, as once, few, many or a class of expanded clone.

V: TRBV6-6
length: 15
J: TRBJ2-7
size: once
CDR3: CASSSGTPSSYEQYF

V: TRBV18
length: 13
J: TRBJ1-1
size: -
CDR3: CASSRDRGQEAFF

V: TRBV7-9
length: 14
J: TRBJ1-3
size: -
CDR3: CASNPTGSGNTIYF

V: TRBV7-2
length: 15
J: TRBJ2-7
size: -
CDR3: CASSLTSGGVSEQYF

V: TRBV7-2
length: 14
J: TRBJ1-2
size: once
CDR3: CASTLGQGVWGYTF

V: TRBV9
length: 15
J: TRBJ2-1
size: -
CDR3: CASSVLGASYNEQFF

V: TRBV7-9
length: 16
J: TRBJ1-1
size: -
CDR3: CASSFSGQGAGTEAFF

V: TRBV3-1/TRBV3-2
length: 15
J: TRBJ1-5
size: -
CDR3: CASSQVGGVNQPQHF

V: TRBV30
length: 11
J: TRBJ2-1
size: -
CDR3: CAWSVNNEQFF

V: TRBV7-9
length: 14
J: TRBJ1-1
size: -
CDR3: CASSLVAVLTEAFF

V: TRBV25-1
length: 13
J: TRBJ1-2
size: -
CDR3: CASRNDRDYGYTF

V: TRBV7-2
length: 12
J: TRBJ2-1
size: -
CDR3: CASSFEGNEQFF

V: TRBV27
length: 15
J: TRBJ2-5
size: -
CDR3: CASSSSGGYQETQYF

V: TRBV7-9
length: 14
J: TRBJ2-1
size: -
CDR3: CASSFSGGPNEQFF

V: TRBV25-1
length: 14
J: TRBJ2-1
size: -
CDR3: CASSESPVPNEQFF

V: TRBV2
length: 14
J: TRBJ2-3
size: -
CDR3: CASSQGFGTDTQYF

V: TRBV19
length: 16
J: TRBJ1-2
size: once
CDR3: CASSMGYRTRSYGYTF

V: TRBV6-5
length: 15
J: TRBJ1-1
size: -
CDR3: CASSGRTGGVTEAFF

V: TRBV4-3
length: 18
J: TRBJ1-2
size: -
CDR3: CASSQDDTGAGAFYGYTF

V: TRBV9
length: 14
J: TRBJ1-3
size: once
CDR3: CASSATGPGNTIYF

V: TRBV19
length: 19
J: TRBJ1-5
size: once
CDR3: CASSITPGGKGGSNQPQHF

V: TRBV6-6
length: 16
J: TRBJ2-7
size: -
CDR3: CASRPSAGLAEYEQYF

V: TRBV24-1
length: 18
J: TRBJ2-1
size: once
CDR3: CATSDNRGTSGGMSEQFF

V: TRBV9
length: 13
J: TRBJ2-5
size: -
CDR3: CASSVDGPGTQYF

V: TRBV6-5
length: 15
J: TRBJ1-6
size: -
CDR3: CASTLRDRGNSPLHF

V: TRBV15
length: 15
J: TRBJ1-1
size: -
CDR3: CATSRDRKGGTEAFF

V: TRBV5-4
length: 15
J: TRBJ2-5
size: -
CDR3: CASSSRTGFQETQYF

V: TRBV2
length: 13
J: TRBJ2-3
size: -
CDR3: CASSETSGVSSYF

V: TRBV2
length: 15
J: TRBJ2-7
size: -
CDR3: CASREDRGSLYEQYF

V: TRBV9
length: 14
J: TRBJ2-7
size: -
CDR3: CASSVEGPGGEQYF

V: TRBV4-1
length: 18
J: TRBJ1-6
size: -
CDR3: CASSQDWAGGAHNSPLHF

V: TRBV5-1
length: 16
J: TRBJ1-2
size: -
CDR3: CASSLTPRQGVYGYTF

V: TRBV27
length: 17
J: TRBJ2-1
size: -
CDR3: CASSLFAYGETYNEQFF

V: TRBV4-2
length: 15
J: TRBJ2-7
size: -
CDR3: CASSQPGREAYEQYF

V: TRBV19
length: 12
J: TRBJ2-4
size: -
CDR3: CASSGGSNIQYF

V: TRBV18
length: 20
J: TRBJ2-1
size: -
CDR3: CASSPYTGTGGAGAFNEQFF

V: TRBV5-4
length: 16
J: TRBJ2-3
size: -
CDR3: CASSLDGGGTTDTQYF

V: TRBV6-5
length: 13
J: TRBJ1-5
size: few
CDR3: CASLDRASQPQHF

V: TRBV7-2
length: 13
J: TRBJ2-1
size: -
CDR3: CASSLIEAGAQFF

V: TRBV4-2
length: 17
J: TRBJ2-7
size: -
CDR3: CASSQVGTGQESYEQYF

V: TRBV6-5
length: 14
J: TRBJ1-4
size: -
CDR3: CACRTGVGGEKLFF

V: TRBV9
length: 16
J: TRBJ1-6
size: -
CDR3: CASSRMGQGYNSPLHF